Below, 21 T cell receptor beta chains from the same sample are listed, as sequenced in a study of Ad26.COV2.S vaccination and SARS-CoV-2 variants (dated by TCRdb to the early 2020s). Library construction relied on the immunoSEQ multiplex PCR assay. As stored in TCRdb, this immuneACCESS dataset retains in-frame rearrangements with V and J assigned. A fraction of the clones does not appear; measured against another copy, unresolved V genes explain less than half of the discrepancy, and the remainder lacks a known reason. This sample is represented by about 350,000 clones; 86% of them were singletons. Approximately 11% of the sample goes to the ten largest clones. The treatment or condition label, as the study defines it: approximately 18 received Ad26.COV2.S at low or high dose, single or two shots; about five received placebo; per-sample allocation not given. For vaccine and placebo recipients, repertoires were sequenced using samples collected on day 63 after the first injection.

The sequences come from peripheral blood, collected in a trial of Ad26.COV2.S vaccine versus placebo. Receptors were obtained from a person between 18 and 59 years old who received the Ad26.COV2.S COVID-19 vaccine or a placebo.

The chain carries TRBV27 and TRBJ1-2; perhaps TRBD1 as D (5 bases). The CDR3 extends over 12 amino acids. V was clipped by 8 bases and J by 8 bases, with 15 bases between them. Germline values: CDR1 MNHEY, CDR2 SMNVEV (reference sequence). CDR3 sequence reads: CASAPGPVGYTF. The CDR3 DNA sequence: TGTGCCAGCGCCCCGGGGCCCGTGGGCTACACCTTC.

The CDR3 loop is CASSSTGGIVEQYF. CDR3 nucleotide sequence: TGTGCCAGCAGCTCGACAGGGGGGATTGTCGAGCAGTACTTC. The chain recombines TRBV13 with TRBJ2-7, with 9 positions matching TRBD1. CDR3 length: 14 residues. Germline V lookup: CDR1 PRHDT, CDR2 FYEKMQ (reference sequence). The V gene end was trimmed by 4 bases and the J gene end by 6 bases; junction bases not matched to a gene: 7.

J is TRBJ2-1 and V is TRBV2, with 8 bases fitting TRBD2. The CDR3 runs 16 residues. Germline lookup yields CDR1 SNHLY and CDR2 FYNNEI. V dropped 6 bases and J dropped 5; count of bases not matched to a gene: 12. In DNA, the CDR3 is TGTGCCAGCAGGCGGAGCGGGGGCCGCGTCCACAATGAGCAGTTCTTC. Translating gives CASRRSGGRVHNEQFF.

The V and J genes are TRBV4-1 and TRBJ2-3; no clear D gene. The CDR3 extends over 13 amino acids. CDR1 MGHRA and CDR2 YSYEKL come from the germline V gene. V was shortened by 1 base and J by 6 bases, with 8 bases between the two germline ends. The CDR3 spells CASSQAGEDTQYF. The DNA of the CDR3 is TGCGCCAGCAGCCAAGCTGGAGAGGATACGCAGTATTTT.

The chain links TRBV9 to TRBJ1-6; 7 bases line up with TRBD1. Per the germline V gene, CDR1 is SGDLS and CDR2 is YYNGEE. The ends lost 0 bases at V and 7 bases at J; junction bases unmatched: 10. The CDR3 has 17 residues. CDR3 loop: CASSVVQPGQENSPLHF. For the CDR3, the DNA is TGTGCCAGCAGCGTAGTCCAACCTGGACAGGAGAATTCACCCCTCCACTTT.

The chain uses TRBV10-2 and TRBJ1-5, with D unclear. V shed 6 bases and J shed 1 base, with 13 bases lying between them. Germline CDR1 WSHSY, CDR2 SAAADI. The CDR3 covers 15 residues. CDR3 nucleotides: TGCGCCAGCAGGGTGGGGTACGGGAGCAATCAGCCCCAGCATTTT. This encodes CASRVGYGSNQPQHF.

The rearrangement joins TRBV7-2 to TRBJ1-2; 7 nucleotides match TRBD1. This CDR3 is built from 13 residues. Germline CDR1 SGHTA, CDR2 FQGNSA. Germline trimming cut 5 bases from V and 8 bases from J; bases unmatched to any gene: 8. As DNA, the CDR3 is TGTGCCAGCAGCCACTGGACAGGCCCGGGCTACACCTTC. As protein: CASSHWTGPGYTF.

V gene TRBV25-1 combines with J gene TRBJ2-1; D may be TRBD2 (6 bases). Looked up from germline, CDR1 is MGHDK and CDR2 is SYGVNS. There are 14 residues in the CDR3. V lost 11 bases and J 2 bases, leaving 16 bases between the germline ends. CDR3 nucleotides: TGTGCCGTAAGTAGCGGAGGAGCCTACAATGAGCAGTTCTTC. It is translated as CAVSSGGAYNEQFF.

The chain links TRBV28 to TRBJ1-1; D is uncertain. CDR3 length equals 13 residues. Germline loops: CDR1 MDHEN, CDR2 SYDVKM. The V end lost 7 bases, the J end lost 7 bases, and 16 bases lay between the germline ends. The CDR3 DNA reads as TGTGCCAGCACTTTGGGGTATGTAAGTGAAGCTTTCTTT. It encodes CASTLGYVSEAFF.

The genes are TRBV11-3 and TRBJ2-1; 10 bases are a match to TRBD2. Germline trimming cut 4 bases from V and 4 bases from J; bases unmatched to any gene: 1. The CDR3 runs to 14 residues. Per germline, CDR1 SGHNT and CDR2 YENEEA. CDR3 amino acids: CASSYSGGYNEQFF. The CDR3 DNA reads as TGTGCCAGCAGCTATAGCGGGGGGTACAATGAGCAGTTCTTC. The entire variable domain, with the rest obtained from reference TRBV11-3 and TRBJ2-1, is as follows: EAGVVQSPRYKIIEKKQPVAFWCNPISGHNTLYWYLQNLGQGPELLIRYENEEAVDDSQLPKDRFSAERLKGVDSTLKIQPAELGDSAVYLCASSYSGGYNEQFFGPGTRLTVL.

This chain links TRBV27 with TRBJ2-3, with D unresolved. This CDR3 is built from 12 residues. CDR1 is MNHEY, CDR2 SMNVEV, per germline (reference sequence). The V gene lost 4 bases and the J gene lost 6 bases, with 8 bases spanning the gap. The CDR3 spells CASSSPLDTQYF. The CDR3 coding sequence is TGTGCCAGCAGTTCCCCGCTGGATACGCAGTATTTT.

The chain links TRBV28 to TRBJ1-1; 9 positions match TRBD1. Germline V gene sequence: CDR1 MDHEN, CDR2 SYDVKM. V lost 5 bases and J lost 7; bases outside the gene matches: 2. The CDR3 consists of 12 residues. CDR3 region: CASSGTGFEAFF. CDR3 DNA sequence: TGTGCCAGCAGTGGGACAGGGTTTGAAGCTTTCTTT.

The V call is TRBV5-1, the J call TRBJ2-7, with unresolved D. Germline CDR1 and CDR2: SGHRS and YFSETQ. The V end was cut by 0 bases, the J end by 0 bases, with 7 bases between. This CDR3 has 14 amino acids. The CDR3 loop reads CASSLAVSSYEQYF. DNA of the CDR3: TGCGCCAGCAGCTTGGCCGTGAGCTCCTACGAGCAGTACTTC.

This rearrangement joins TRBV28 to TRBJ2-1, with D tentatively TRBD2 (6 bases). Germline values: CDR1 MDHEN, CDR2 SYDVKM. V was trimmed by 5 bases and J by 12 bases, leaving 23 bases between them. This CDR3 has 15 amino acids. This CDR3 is CASSPAALAAQGQFF. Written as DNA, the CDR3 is TGTGCCAGCAGTCCCGCGGCGTTAGCGGCTCAAGGGCAGTTCTTC.

The CDR3, as DNA: TGTGCCAGCAGTTCCTCGTTGGTGGGGGACTTCCCCCAGTATTTT. This gives the protein CASSSSLVGDFPQYF. The V call is TRBV27, the J call TRBJ2-3; maybe TRBD2 (6 bases). This CDR3 contains 15 residues. V lost 4 bases, J lost 12 bases, and 23 bases lay in between. CDR1 and CDR2 from the germline V gene are MNHEY and SMNVEV (reference sequence).

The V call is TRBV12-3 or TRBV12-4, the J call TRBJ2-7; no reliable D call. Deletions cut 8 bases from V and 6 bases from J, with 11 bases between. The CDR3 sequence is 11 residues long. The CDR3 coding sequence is TGTGCCAGCGGCAATGAAGTCGAGCAGTACTTC. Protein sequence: CASGNEVEQYF.

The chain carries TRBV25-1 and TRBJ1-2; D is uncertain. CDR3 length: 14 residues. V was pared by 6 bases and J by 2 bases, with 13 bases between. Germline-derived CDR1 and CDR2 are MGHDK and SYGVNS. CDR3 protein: CASSRFEQNYGYTF. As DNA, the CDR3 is TGTGCCAGCAGCAGGTTCGAACAGAACTATGGCTACACCTTC.

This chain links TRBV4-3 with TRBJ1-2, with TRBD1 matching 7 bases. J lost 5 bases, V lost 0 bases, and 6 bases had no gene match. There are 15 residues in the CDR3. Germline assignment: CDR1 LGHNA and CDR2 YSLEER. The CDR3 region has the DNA TGCGCCAGCAGCCAAGATAAGGGGGCGGGGTATGGCTACACCTTC. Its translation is CASSQDKGAGYGYTF.

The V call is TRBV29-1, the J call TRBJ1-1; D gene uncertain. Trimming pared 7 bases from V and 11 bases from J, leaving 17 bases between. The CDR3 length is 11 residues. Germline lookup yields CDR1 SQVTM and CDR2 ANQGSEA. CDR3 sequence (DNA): TGCAGCGGGGCCGAGGAGACGGATGCTTTCTTT. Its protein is CSGAEETDAFF.

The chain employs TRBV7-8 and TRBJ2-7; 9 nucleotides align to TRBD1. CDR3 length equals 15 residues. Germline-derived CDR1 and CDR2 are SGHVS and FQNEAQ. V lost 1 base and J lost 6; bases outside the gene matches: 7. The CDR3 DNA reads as TGTGCCAGCAGCTTAGGGGACAGGGTCCCTCTCGAGCAGTACTTC. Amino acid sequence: CASSLGDRVPLEQYF.

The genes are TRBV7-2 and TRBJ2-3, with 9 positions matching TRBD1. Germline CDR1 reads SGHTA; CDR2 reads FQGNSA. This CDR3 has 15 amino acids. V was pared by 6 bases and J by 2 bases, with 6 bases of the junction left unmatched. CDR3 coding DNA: TGTGCCAGCAGGAGCGGGACAGGGTTCACAGATACGCAGTATTTT. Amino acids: CASRSGTGFTDTQYF.